The 30 T cell receptor beta chains below all came from one sample that was sequenced in a study of blood T cell repertoires in COVID-19. Data came from immunoSEQ multiplex PCR; TCRdb stores just in-frame clones and leaves some out. The table has some 69,000 clones, 82% seen once; the top ten hold 1.5% to 2%. Sequencing input: peripheral blood. Receptor source: a woman aged 55 to 70 with acute or convalescent COVID-19.

This chain joins TRBV18 and TRBJ2-5; the D is unclear. The CDR3 consists of 14 residues. Trimming removed 0 bases from V and 3 bases from J, with 8 bases in between. The germline gives CDR1 KGHSH, CDR2 LQKENI. The CDR3: CASSPPSTKETQYF. CDR3 in DNA: TGTGCCAGCTCACCACCGAGTACCAAAGAGACCCAGTACTTC.

This sequence joins TRBV7-2 and TRBJ1-2; the D gene is possibly TRBD1 (5 bases). This CDR3 is 15 amino acids long. V dropped 1 base and J dropped 8 bases, with 17 bases sitting between them. The V gene's germline CDR1 is SGHTA and CDR2 FQGNSA. CDR3 DNA: TGTGCCAGCAGCTTAGAGGGGTCGGGTTTGGGAGGCTACACCTTC. It specifies CASSLEGSGLGGYTF.

This clone was observed a single time. Distinct nucleotide sequences in the sample also encode this CDR3. This sequence joins TRBV5-8 and TRBJ1-3; D remains unclear. Trimming took 1 base from V and 0 from J, leaving 8 bases between them. Germline-derived CDR1 and CDR2 are SGHTS and YDEGEE. The length of the CDR3 is 15 residues. CDR3 region: CASSLSKSSGNTIYF. Here the CDR3 DNA reads TGTGCCAGCAGCTTGTCCAAGAGCTCTGGAAACACCATATATTTT.

A word on this clone: A junction end diverges from the germline sequence, so it may reflect a read error. V is TRBV7-7 and J is TRBJ2-5, with 8 bases that match TRBD1. Germline V lookup: CDR1 SSHAT, CDR2 FNYEAQ (reference sequence). The CDR3 covers 14 residues. The CDR3 protein is CASSLGTGGETQYF. The CDR3 DNA sequence: TGTGCTAGCAGCTTAGGTACAGGGGGAGAGACCCAGTACTTC. Full variable domain (remainder filled in from reference TRBV7-7 and TRBJ2-5): GAGVSQSPRYKVTKRGQDVTLRCDPISSHATLYWYQQALGQGPEFLTYFNYEAQPDKSGLPSDRFSAERPEGSISTLTIQRTEQRDSAMYRCASSLGTGGETQYFGPGTRLLVL.

The chain couples TRBV20-1 to TRBJ2-7; D might be TRBD2 (6 bases). CDR3 length equals 14 residues. CDR1 and CDR2 from the germline V gene are DFQATT and SNEGSKA (reference sequence). V gave up 3 bases and J gave up 2 bases, with 14 bases separating them. The CDR3 protein is CSASLREFPYEQYF. As DNA, the CDR3 is TGCAGTGCTAGTCTACGGGAGTTTCCCTACGAGCAGTACTTC.

The CDR3 DNA is TGCGCCAGCAGCCTGACCCCCGGCGGGACAGGGATCTCCTACGAGCAGTACTTC. This codes for CASSLTPGGTGISYEQYF. The V gene is TRBV5-1, the J gene TRBJ2-7; TRBD1 agrees at 9 bases. The CDR3 loop spans 18 amino acids. After removal of 4 bases from V and 0 bases from J, the junction contained 14 bases not matched to a gene. Germline V lookup: CDR1 SGHRS, CDR2 YFSETQ. Looking up the rest from reference TRBV5-1 and TRBJ2-7 gives the full variable domain: KAGVTQTPRYLIKTRGQQVTLSCSPISGHRSVSWYQQTPGQGLQFLFEYFSETQRNKGNFPGRFSGRQFSNSRSEMNVSTLELGDSALYLCASSLTPGGTGISYEQYFGPGTRLTVT.

The V gene is TRBV6-1, the J gene TRBJ2-7; D unclear. The CDR3 length is 11 residues. Trimming left V 2 bases short and J 8 bases short, with 7 bases between. The germline CDR1 and CDR2 sequences are MNHNS and SASEGT. The CDR3 DNA reads as TGTGCCAGCAGTGAAATTACAAAGCAGTACTTC. Translation gives CASSEITKQYF.

This chain joins TRBV30 and TRBJ2-1; 8 bases agree with TRBD2. Germline CDR1 reads GTSNPN; CDR2 reads SVGIG (reference sequence). V trimming: 1 base; J trimming: 9 bases; junction bases outside the gene matches: 11. The CDR3 extends over 15 amino acids. Here the CDR3 DNA reads TGTGCCTGGAGTGCTAGCGGGCACCTAGAGGGTGAGCAGTTCTTC. It codes for CAWSASGHLEGEQFF.

This clone has a single count. This chain links TRBV6-1 with TRBJ1-2; D is perhaps TRBD1 (5 bases). The CDR3 is 13 residues long. V lost 2 bases and J 6 bases, leaving 10 bases between the germline ends. The germline V gene encodes CDR1 MNHNS and CDR2 SASEGT. CDR3 DNA: TGTGCCAGCAGTGAATCTCGGGGGGATGGCTACACCTTC. Its protein product is CASSESRGDGYTF.

The sample holds a few counts of this clone. The chain carries TRBV29-1 and TRBJ1-2; no clear D gene. Trimming stripped 6 bases from V and 8 bases from J, with 16 bases between. Germline V gene data show CDR1 as SQVTM and CDR2 as ANQGSEA. The CDR3 runs 12 residues. The CDR3 reads CSVSGGGTGYTF. Here the CDR3 DNA reads TGCAGCGTGTCCGGTGGAGGTACAGGCTACACCTTC. The whole variable domain, remainder taken from reference TRBV29-1 and TRBJ1-2, is SAVISQKPSRDICQRGTSLTIQCQVDSQVTMMFWYRQQPGQSLTLIATANQGSEATYESGFVIDKFPISRPNLTFSTLTVSNMSPEDSSIYLCSVSGGGTGYTFGSGTRLTVV.

The gene calls are TRBV6-5 and TRBJ2-7; 8 nucleotides match TRBD2. Germline V gene sequence: CDR1 MNHEY, CDR2 SVGAGI. The CDR3 totals 14 residues. Trimming removed 4 bases from V and 2 bases from J; junction bases left unmatched: 4. The CDR3 bases are TGTGCCAGCAGTTTCAGAGCGGGAGCCTACGAGCAGTACTTC. Translation: CASSFRAGAYEQYF.

This clone has only a few counts. V is TRBV7-6 and J is TRBJ1-1; a possible D gene is TRBD1 (6 bases). Germline lookup yields CDR1 SGHVS and CDR2 FNYEAQ. Trimming took off 0 bases at V and 8 bases at J, with 13 bases between the two ends. This CDR3 is 14 amino acids long. CDR3 sequence reads: CASSLASIGTEAFF. The CDR3 bases are TGTGCCAGCAGCTTAGCCTCTATCGGGACAGAAGCTTTCTTT. The whole variable domain, filled in from reference TRBV7-6 and TRBJ1-1, reads GAGVSQSPRYKVTKRGQDVALRCDPISGHVSLYWYRQALGQGPEFLTYFNYEAQQDKSGLPNDRFSAERPEGSISTLTIQRTEQRDSAMYRCASSLASIGTEAFFGQGTRLTVV.

This chain joins TRBV28 and TRBJ1-2; 8 bases align to TRBD1. Trimming removed 4 bases from V and 8 bases from J; junction bases left unmatched: 6. This CDR3 spans 13 amino acids. Germline assignment: CDR1 MDHEN and CDR2 SYDVKM. The CDR3: CASSYDRGLGYTF. The CDR3 region has the DNA TGTGCCAGCAGTTATGACAGGGGCTTAGGCTACACCTTC.

This sequence joins TRBV19 and TRBJ2-5, with 11 positions matching TRBD1. Trimming cost V 8 bases and J 4 bases; bases outside gene matches: 3. CDR1 LNHDA and CDR2 SQIVND come from the germline V gene (reference sequence). The CDR3 totals 13 residues. The DNA for the CDR3 is TGTGCCAGTGCGGGACAGGGGGGAGAGACCCAGTACTTC. Protein product: CASAGQGGETQYF. The full variable domain, with the rest looked up from reference TRBV19 and TRBJ2-5, is DGGITQSPKYLFRKEGQNVTLSCEQNLNHDAMYWYRQDPGQGLRLIYYSQIVNDFQKGDIAEGYSVSREKKESFPLTVTSAQKNPTAFYLCASAGQGGETQYFGPGTRLLVL.

J is TRBJ2-2 and V is TRBV14, with TRBD1 matching over 9 bases. CDR3 length: 16 residues. Germline loops: CDR1 SGHDN, CDR2 FVKESK. After removal of 4 bases from V and 5 bases from J, the junction contained 8 bases not matched to a gene. The DNA of the CDR3 is TGTGCCAGCAGCCTCAGAGGACAGGGGAAAACCGGGGAGCTGTTTTTT. Protein product: CASSLRGQGKTGELFF.

This rearrangement joins TRBV6-5 to TRBJ2-1; tentatively, D is TRBD2 (5 bases). This CDR3 region has 13 residues. V lost 4 bases and J lost 5, with 9 bases in between. Germline-derived CDR1 and CDR2 are MNHEY and SVGAGI. The CDR3 protein is CASSSDYNNEQFF. The CDR3, as DNA: TGTGCCAGCAGTTCCGACTACAACAATGAGCAGTTCTTC.

Here the CDR3 reads CASSQMGTSGTRGYEQYF. The CDR3 nucleotides are TGTGCCAGCAGCCAAATGGGGACTAGCGGGACGAGAGGATACGAGCAGTACTTC. This rearrangement joins TRBV3-1 (or the pseudogene TRBV3-2) to TRBJ2-7; 13 positions agree with TRBD2. With 2 bases clipped from V and 4 bases from J, the junction kept 11 bases outside the gene matches. The CDR3 contains 18 residues. Germline V CDR1 and CDR2: LGHDT, YNNKEL (reference sequence).

The V call is TRBV3-1 (or the pseudogene TRBV3-2), the J call TRBJ2-7; 10 positions agree with TRBD2. J gave up 4 bases and V 2 bases, and 2 bases lay outside the gene matches. The CDR3 loop spans 14 amino acids. The germline V gene encodes CDR1 LGHDT and CDR2 YNNKEL (reference sequence). The CDR3 here is CASSQRTSGYEQYF. As DNA, the CDR3 is TGTGCCAGCAGCCAAAGGACTAGCGGTTACGAGCAGTACTTC.

The V and J genes are TRBV6-5 and TRBJ1-2, with 11 bases matching TRBD1. The CDR3 runs to 15 residues. V lost 6 bases, J lost 4 bases, and 7 bases stayed unmatched. Germline V lookup: CDR1 MNHEY, CDR2 SVGAGI. CDR3 amino acids: CASRSGTGGGYGYTF. CDR3 nucleotides: TGTGCCAGCAGGTCCGGGACAGGGGGTGGCTATGGCTACACCTTC.

The V and J genes are TRBV7-2 and TRBJ2-5; D may be TRBD2 (6 bases). With 4 bases removed from V and 2 bases from J, the gap between germline ends came to 11 bases. CDR1 SGHTA and CDR2 FQGNSA come from the germline V gene. This CDR3 spans 14 amino acids. CDR3 DNA: TGTGCCAGCAGCTCGTTTGGAGGGCAAGAGACCCAGTACTTC. Its protein product is CASSSFGGQETQYF.

V and J are TRBV29-1 and TRBJ2-3, with TRBD2 matching 10 bases. Per the germline V gene, CDR1 is SQVTM and CDR2 is ANQGSEA. The ends lost 8 bases at V and 5 bases at J; junction bases unmatched: 16. The CDR3 contains 16 residues. CDR3 bases: TGCAGCCTTAGGGGGGTAGCGGGAGGTTCGAAAGATACGCAGTATTTT. It encodes CSLRGVAGGSKDTQYF.

The chain combines TRBV27 with TRBJ2-1; TRBD1 is a possible D gene (5 bases). This CDR3 contains 17 residues. Trimming stripped 6 bases from V and 4 bases from J, with 22 bases between. From germline, CDR1 is MNHEY and CDR2 SMNVEV (reference sequence). CDR3 DNA: TGTGCCAGCAGAGCGTACAGCGAACCCAGGGCTTACAATGAGCAGTTCTTC. It encodes CASRAYSEPRAYNEQFF.

This chain links TRBV29-1 with TRBJ2-4, with D tentatively TRBD1 (5 bases). The germline CDR1 and CDR2 sequences are SQVTM and ANQGSEA. This CDR3 region has 13 residues. Trimming removed 1 base at V and 1 base at J, with 5 bases between. The CDR3 spells CSVEAGAKNIQYF. DNA of the CDR3: TGCAGCGTTGAAGCAGGGGCCAAAAACATTCAGTACTTC.

This sequence joins TRBV28 and TRBJ1-4; 11 positions match TRBD1. J lost 7 bases, V lost 7 bases, and 8 bases had no gene match. CDR3 length: 15 residues. The germline CDR1 and CDR2 sequences are MDHEN and SYDVKM. CDR3 DNA sequence: TGTGCCAGCACCCATACCGGGACAGGGGGTGAAAAACTGTTTTTT. Residues: CASTHTGTGGEKLFF.

The V call is TRBV20-1, the J call TRBJ2-7, with 11 bases lining up with TRBD2. The germline CDR1 and CDR2 sequences are DFQATT and SNEGSKA (reference sequence). There are 14 residues in the CDR3. J was trimmed by 6 bases and V by 3 bases; bases with no gene match: 7. CDR3: CSASLTSGNSEQYF. CDR3 coding DNA: TGCAGTGCTAGTTTGACTAGCGGGAACTCCGAGCAGTACTTC.

V usage is TRBV5-1 and J usage is TRBJ2-1, with 13 nucleotides matching TRBD2. The CDR3 runs to 16 residues. Trimming cost V 4 bases and J 6 bases; bases outside gene matches: 7. Germline V gene data show CDR1 as SGHRS and CDR2 as YFSETQ. CDR3 bases: TGCGCCAGCAGCCGAACACTAGCGGGAGGGTTCAATGAGCAGTTCTTC. Translating gives CASSRTLAGGFNEQFF.

V is TRBV28 and J is TRBJ2-7, with 7 positions matching TRBD1. Germline V CDR1 and CDR2: MDHEN, SYDVKM. The CDR3 contains 13 residues. Germline trimming cut 3 bases from V and 4 bases from J; bases unmatched to any gene: 3. The CDR3 bases are TGTGCCAGCAGTTTGGGCAGGGGGTACGAGCAGTACTTC. It yields the protein CASSLGRGYEQYF. The full variable domain, its missing parts supplied by reference TRBV28 and TRBJ2-7, is DVKVTQSSRYLVKRTGEKVFLECVQDMDHENMFWYRQDPGLGLRLIYFSYDVKMKEKGDIPEGYSVSREKKERFSLILESASTNQTSMYLCASSLGRGYEQYFGPGTRLTVT.

The chain recombines TRBV7-2 with TRBJ1-2, with D possibly being TRBD1 (6 bases). V was pared by 4 bases and J by 1 base, with 13 bases between. CDR3 length: 15 amino acids. The germline V gene encodes CDR1 SGHTA and CDR2 FQGNSA. The CDR3 loop reads CASSSQGGGNYGYTF. CDR3 nucleotides: TGTGCCAGCAGCTCCCAAGGGGGGGGTAACTATGGCTACACCTTC.

This sequence joins TRBV19 and TRBJ1-1, with D maybe TRBD1 (6 bases). V gave up 5 bases and J gave up 3 bases, with 16 bases separating them. Germline CDR1 and CDR2: LNHDA and SQIVND (reference sequence). CDR3 length equals 15 residues. CDR3 sequence reads: CASSSWGGRDTEAFF. The CDR3 nucleotides read TGTGCCAGTAGTTCATGGGGGGGCCGGGACACTGAAGCTTTCTTT.

The genes are TRBV3-1 (or the pseudogene TRBV3-2) and TRBJ2-5; 8 bases match TRBD1. V lost 3 bases to trimming and J lost 6 bases; unmatched junction nucleotides: 12. This CDR3 region has 16 residues. Looked up from germline, CDR1 is LGHDT and CDR2 is YNNKEL (reference sequence). This CDR3 is CASSHPDRAVVKTQYF. The CDR3 bases are TGTGCCAGCAGCCACCCGGACAGGGCGGTTGTAAAGACCCAGTACTTC.